This note documents a single TCR beta chain sequence. Antigen specificity is unknown. This entry belongs to a study of cytomegalovirus exposure and HLA in healthy donors. Per the germline V gene, CDR1 is SNHLY and CDR2 is FYNNEI. This CDR3 spans 14 amino acids. The study, taken as a whole, reports: Most CMV-associated TCR beta chains were later found to appear HLA-restricted. Reports credit the classifier with highly specific, highly sensitive diagnosis of cytomegalovirus status. Later examination showed HLA-associated TCR beta chains had greater clonal expansion than equally common others.

Likely unrecorded immune exposures existed in these nominally healthy donors. PCR was performed using 60 Vbeta and 13 Jbeta primers. Produced via immunoSEQ multiplex PCR; TCRdb's table is partial and in-frame only. The listing records about 130,000 clones. The sample consisted of PBMCs. The J gene is TRBJ2-5, the V gene TRBV2, with TRBD1 matching 7 bases. The end of the DNA aligns better with TRBJ2-7, so the J call may be wrong. The sequence derives from a man younger than 35 in good health and CMV-seronegative. The DNA of the CDR3 is TGTGCCAGCAGCGGGACAGTACCCTCCTACGAGCAGTACTTC. It yields the protein CASSGTVPSYEQYF.